A selection of T cell receptor beta chains follows, all from one sample in a study of T cell responses to AZD1222 COVID-19 vaccine. Profiled with immunoSEQ multiplex PCR; TCRdb holds only in-frame clones, not every one. Among 100,000 to 150,000 clones listed, around nine tenths were seen once. Sequences were derived from peripheral blood, sampled on day 0 of AZD1222 vaccination. These receptors were taken from an adult in good health. CDR3s include the opening cysteine and the closing phenylalanine or tryptophan. The order of the fields is J gene, V gene, clone size, D gene, CDR3 DNA, CDR3 protein. D genes are given only for firm matches. Only some rows state a clone size, as once, few, many or a class for expanded clones.

TRBJ1-2	TRBV7-9	-	-	TGTGCCAGCAGCCCGACAGTCGGGTATTATGGCTACACCTTC	CASSPTVGYYGYTF
TRBJ1-2	TRBV19	-	-	TGTGCCAGTACCTTTACACCGTTCTATGGCTACACCTTC	CASTFTPFYGYTF
TRBJ2-3	TRBV24-1	-	-	TGTGCCACCAGTGATTTCTCAGAGGAGGAAGATACGCAGTATTTT	CATSDFSEEEDTQYF
TRBJ2-5	TRBV5-5	once	TRBD1	TGTGCCAGCAGCTTCCAACCACCGACAGGGGAAGAGACCCAGTACTTC	CASSFQPPTGEETQYF
TRBJ2-1	TRBV5-1	-	TRBD2	TGCGCCAGCAGCCCGGGACTAGCGGGGGCAGGGTCCTACAATGAGCAGTTCTTC	CASSPGLAGAGSYNEQFF
TRBJ2-7	TRBV4-2	-	-	TGTGCCAGCAGCCCGGAGGTAACCTACGAGCAGTACTTC	CASSPEVTYEQYF
TRBJ2-7	TRBV27	-	-	TGTGCCAGCAGTTTAGGACAGTCCTACGAGCAGTACTTC	CASSLGQSYEQYF
TRBJ1-6	TRBV18	-	TRBD1	TGTGCCAGCTCACCAGAGGGGGCAAATTCACCCCTCCACTTT	CASSPEGANSPLHF
TRBJ1-4	TRBV7-2	-	-	TGTGCCAGCAGCTTAGGGACAGCCTTTAATGAAAAACTGTTTTTT	CASSLGTAFNEKLFF
TRBJ1-1	TRBV19	-	-	TGTGCCACAAATACCGGGACGAACACTGAAGCTTTCTTT	CATNTGTNTEAFF
TRBJ2-1	TRBV11-2	-	-	TGTGCCAGCAGCGATCGACTAGACAATGAGCAGTTCTTC	CASSDRLDNEQFF
TRBJ1-5	TRBV2	-	-	TGTGCCAGCAGTGACCTATTAGGGACCCTACTCCAGCCCCAGCATTTT	CASSDLLGTLLQPQHF
TRBJ1-5	TRBV7-2	-	-	TGTGCCAGCAGGGCAGCCGGGACCCATCAGCCCCAGCATTTT	CASRAAGTHQPQHF
TRBJ1-5	TRBV27	once	-	TGTGCCAGCAGTTCGGGACTGGACAATCAGCCCCAGCATTTT	CASSSGLDNQPQHF
TRBJ1-1	TRBV9	-	TRBD1	TGTGCCAGCACCACCGGGACAGGGATGACGGACACTGAAGCTTTCTTT	CASTTGTGMTDTEAFF
TRBJ2-3	TRBV5-1	-	TRBD2	TGCGCCAGCAACGCACTAGCGGTTGGAGATACGCAGTATTTT	CASNALAVGDTQYF
TRBJ1-1	TRBV12-3/TRBV12-4	-	TRBD1	TGTGCCAGCAGTCGACAGGGGGATACTGAAGCTTTCTTT	CASSRQGDTEAFF
TRBJ1-3	TRBV21-1	-	-	TGTGCCAGCAGCACCTCGCCGACCTCTGGAAACACCATATATTTT	CASSTSPTSGNTIYF
TRBJ1-1	TRBV11-3	-	-	TGTGCCAGCAGCTTAGATGGGGGGGACACTGAAGCTTTCTTT	CASSLDGGDTEAFF
TRBJ2-7	TRBV5-8	-	-	TGTGCCAGCAGCTTGGCTGGGTTGAATACCTACGAGCAGTACTTC	CASSLAGLNTYEQYF
TRBJ1-2	TRBV28	-	-	TGTGCCAGCACCGAAGGGAGGGGGGACTATGGCTACACCTTC	CASTEGRGDYGYTF
TRBJ1-2	TRBV20-1	-	-	TGCAGTGCTAGCTCGTATGGCTACACCTTC	CSASSYGYTF
TRBJ2-7	TRBV5-1	few	TRBD1	TGCGCCAGCAGCGGACAGGGAAATATAGGCGAGCAGTACTTC	CASSGQGNIGEQYF
TRBJ2-7	TRBV7-6	once	TRBD2	TGTGCCAGCAGCCCTAGCGGGGGGAGCTCCTACGAGCAGTACTTC	CASSPSGGSSYEQYF
TRBJ2-7	TRBV5-4	-	TRBD2	TGTGCCAGCAGCTTGGAGACTAGCTTGGGTTACGAGCAGTACTTC	CASSLETSLGYEQYF
TRBJ1-4	TRBV4-3	-	-	TGCGCCAGCAGCCAAGAGTCGATTAACAGGGTAAATGAAAAACTGTTTTTT	CASSQESINRVNEKLFF
TRBJ1-2	TRBV6-2/TRBV6-3	-	TRBD1	TGTGCCAGCAGTTACCCCGACAGGGGGTTTGGCTACACCTTC	CASSYPDRGFGYTF
TRBJ2-4	TRBV5-1	-	-	TGCGCCAGCAGCTTGGTGGCAGCTCAGGGAAACATTCAGTACTTC	CASSLVAAQGNIQYF
TRBJ1-2	TRBV24-1	-	-	TGTGCCACCAGTGATGGTACCTATGGCTACACCTTC	CATSDGTYGYTF
TRBJ2-5	TRBV6-1	-	TRBD2	TGTGCCAGCAGTGAAGCGCTGGTAGCGGGGGTCTGGGAGACCCAGTACTTC	CASSEALVAGVWETQYF
TRBJ2-1	TRBV19	-	TRBD1	TGTGCCAGTAGTCTAACAGGGGGGAGCTCCTACAATGAGCAGTTCTTC	CASSLTGGSSYNEQFF
TRBJ2-7	TRBV19	few	-	TGTGCCAGTAGTAACCAGACAGTCACCTACGAGCAGTACTTC	CASSNQTVTYEQYF
TRBJ2-7	TRBV20-1	-	-	TGCAGTGCTTCAACGTCCTACGAGCAGTACTTC	CSASTSYEQYF
TRBJ2-5	TRBV28	-	TRBD1	TGTGCCAGCAGCCAACGGACAGGGCGCCGGGAGACCCAGTACTTC	CASSQRTGRRETQYF
TRBJ1-5	TRBV27	-	-	TGTGCCAGCAGTTCTGGGAAGGGGCGAAATCAGCCCCAGCATTTT	CASSSGKGRNQPQHF
TRBJ2-3	TRBV5-1	-	TRBD2	TGCGCCAGCACCCTTCCTAGCGGGGGCACAGATACGCAGTATTTT	CASTLPSGGTDTQYF
TRBJ1-2	TRBV28	-	-	TGTGCCAGCAGTTTACAACAGATTGGTTATGGCTACACCTTC	CASSLQQIGYGYTF
TRBJ2-3	TRBV2	-	TRBD2	TGTGCCGGACAGACTAGCGCCTTTGTTACAGATACGCAGTATTTT	CAGQTSAFVTDTQYF
TRBJ1-4	TRBV25-1	-	-	TGTGCCAGCAGTGAACTGCGGGAAACAGGAGAAAAACTGTTTTTT	CASSELRETGEKLFF
TRBJ1-5	TRBV28	-	TRBD1	TGTGCCAGCAGTTTGTCCCCGGACAGGGCTCAGCCCCAGCATTTT	CASSLSPDRAQPQHF
TRBJ2-7	TRBV30	-	-	TGTGCCTGGAGTGTGCGCGGTAACTACGAGCAGTACTTC	CAWSVRGNYEQYF
TRBJ1-2	TRBV11-2	-	-	TGTGCCAGCTCCCGGGTACGGGACTCTCTTTCGAACTATGGCTACACCTTC	CASSRVRDSLSNYGYTF
TRBJ1-3	TRBV5-4	-	-	TGTGCCAGCAGCTTGGGAACAGGAGTAGGACCAAACACCATATATTTT	CASSLGTGVGPNTIYF
TRBJ1-1	TRBV7-6	once	TRBD1	TGTGCCAGCAGCCCAATCTACAGGGGGAGTGGCACTGAAGCTTTCTTT	CASSPIYRGSGTEAFF